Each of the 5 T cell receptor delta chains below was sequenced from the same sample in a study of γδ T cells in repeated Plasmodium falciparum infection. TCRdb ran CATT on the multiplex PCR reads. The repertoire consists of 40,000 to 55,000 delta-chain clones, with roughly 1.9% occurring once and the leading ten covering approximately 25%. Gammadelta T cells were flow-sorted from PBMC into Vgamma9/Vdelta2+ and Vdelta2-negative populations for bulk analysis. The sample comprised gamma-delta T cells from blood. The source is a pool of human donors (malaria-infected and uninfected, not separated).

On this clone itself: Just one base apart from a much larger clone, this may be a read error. For the CDR3, the DNA is TGTGCCTGCGACATACTGGGGGGGGGGTTGTACACCGATAAACTCATCTTT. It codes for CACDILGGGLYTDKLIF. V and J are TRDV2 and TRDJ1; 8 bases map to TRDD3. TCRdb does not report a J gene; here it was assigned by matching the DNA to germline references. CDR3 length: 17 residues. CDR1 is GEAIGNYY, CDR2 EKD, per germline.

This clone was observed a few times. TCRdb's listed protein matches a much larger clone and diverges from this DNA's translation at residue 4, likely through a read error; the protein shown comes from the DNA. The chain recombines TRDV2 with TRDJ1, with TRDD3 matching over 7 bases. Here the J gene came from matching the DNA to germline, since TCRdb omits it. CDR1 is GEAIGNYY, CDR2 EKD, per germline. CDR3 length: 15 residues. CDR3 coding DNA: TGTGCCTGTGGCACCGTCGGGGATAAGGCAGATAAACTCATCTTT. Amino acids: CACGTVGDKADKLIF.

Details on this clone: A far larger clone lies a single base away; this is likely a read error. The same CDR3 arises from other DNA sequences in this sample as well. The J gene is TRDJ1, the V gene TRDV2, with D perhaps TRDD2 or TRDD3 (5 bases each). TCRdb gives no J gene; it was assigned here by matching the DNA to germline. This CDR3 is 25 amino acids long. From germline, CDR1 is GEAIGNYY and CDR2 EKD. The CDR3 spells CACDTGLLSGSGCHPPKWYTDKLIF. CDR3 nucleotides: TGTGCCTGTGACACGGGCCTTCTTTCAGGGTCGGGATGTCACCCCCCAAAGTGGTACACTGATAAACTCATCTTT.

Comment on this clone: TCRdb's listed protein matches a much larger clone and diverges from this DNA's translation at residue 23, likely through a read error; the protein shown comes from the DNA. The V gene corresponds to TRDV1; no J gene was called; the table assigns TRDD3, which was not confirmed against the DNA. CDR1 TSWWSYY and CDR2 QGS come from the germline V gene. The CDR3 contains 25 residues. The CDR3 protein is CALGELPFLWVLRDTFRPYTDKPIF. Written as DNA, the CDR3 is TGTGCTCTTGGGGAACTTCCGTTCCTTTGGGTCCTTAGGGATACGTTCCGTCCGTACACCGATAAACCCATCTTT.

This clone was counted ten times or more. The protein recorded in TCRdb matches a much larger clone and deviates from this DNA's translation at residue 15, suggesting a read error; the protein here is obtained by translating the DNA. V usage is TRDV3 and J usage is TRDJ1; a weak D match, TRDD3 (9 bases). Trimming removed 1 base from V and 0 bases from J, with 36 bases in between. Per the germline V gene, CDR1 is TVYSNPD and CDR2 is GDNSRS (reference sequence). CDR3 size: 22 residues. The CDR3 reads CAFKAFLDFIYWGTPYTDKLIF. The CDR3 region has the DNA TGTGCCTTTAAGGCCTTCCTAGATTTTATTTACTGGGGGACGCCGTACACCGATAAACTCATCTTT.